The 23 T cell receptor beta chains in this list originate from one sample, sequenced in a study of identical twins. Each CDR3 protein is one row after TCRdb ran MiXCR on the 5' RACE reads. The data hold 1.5 million to 2 million distinct CDR3 sequences, with around 33% observed a single time. Material for sequencing was cord blood. The receptors come from a newborn girl in good health.

The rearrangement joins TRBV28 to TRBJ2-7; tentatively, D is TRBD1 (5 bases). The germline CDR1 and CDR2 sequences are MDHEN and SYDVKM. The CDR3 is made up of 14 amino acids. Trimming removed 2 bases from V and 3 bases from J, with 11 bases in between. CDR3 DNA: TGTGCCAGCAGTTTACCCAGGGTAGGCTACGAGCAGTACTTC. Its translation: CASSLPRVGYEQYF. The variable domain in full, with the rest retrieved from reference TRBV28 and TRBJ2-7, is DVKVTQSSRYLVKRTGEKVFLECVQDMDHENMFWYRQDPGLGLRLIYFSYDVKMKEKGDIPEGYSVSREKKERFSLILESASTNQTSMYLCASSLPRVGYEQYFGPGTRLTVT.

The chain recombines TRBV28 with TRBJ2-5, with a possible D match to TRBD2 (5 bases). This CDR3 is built from 12 residues. Germline CDR1 is MDHEN and CDR2 is SYDVKM. The germline V and J ends were trimmed by 4 bases and 12 bases, with 15 bases remaining between them. The CDR3: CASSSPGSKEYF. Here the CDR3 DNA reads TGTGCCAGCAGTTCCCCGGGGTCCAAGGAGTACTTC.

The chain combines TRBV24-1 with TRBJ2-7; D call uncertain. The V end was cut by 7 bases, the J end by 1 base, with 4 bases between. CDR1 and CDR2 from the germline V gene are KGHDR and SFDVKD. This CDR3 has 11 amino acids. The CDR3 is CATRFSYEQYF. DNA for the CDR3: TGTGCCACCAGATTTTCCTACGAGCAGTACTTC.

The rearrangement joins TRBV20-1 to TRBJ2-5; 8 bases are shared with TRBD2. The V segment lost 0 bases and the J segment 10 bases; nucleotides outside the gene matches: 4. CDR1 and CDR2 from the germline V gene are DFQATT and SNEGSKA (reference sequence). The CDR3 contains 12 residues. The CDR3 coding sequence is TGCAGTGCTAGAGATCCTAGCGGGTACCAGTACTTC. Translation: CSARDPSGYQYF.

The chain uses TRBV12-3 or TRBV12-4 and TRBJ1-5, with D maybe TRBD1 (5 bases). V lost 7 bases and J 2 bases, leaving 15 bases between the germline ends. CDR3 length: 15 amino acids. For the CDR3, the DNA is TGTGCCAGCACCCGGGGGGATTCGGGCAATCAGCCCCAGCATTTT. Translating it yields CASTRGDSGNQPQHF.

This clonotype was detected ten times or more. Relative to the germline gene, one junction end is altered; a read error may explain this. The chain carries TRBV5-1 and TRBJ2-5; D remains ambiguous. Germline V gene sequence: CDR1 SGHRS, CDR2 YFSETQ. This CDR3 has 13 residues. The CDR3 reads CASSLGYQETQYF. Here the CDR3 DNA reads TGTGCCAGCAGCTTAGGGTACCAAGAGACCCAGTACTTC.

The chain carries TRBV27 and TRBJ1-1; D uncertain. Between the trimmed V and J ends, which lost 6 bases and 3 bases, there was a span of 11 bases. The CDR3 totals 13 residues. Germline-derived CDR1 and CDR2 are MNHEY and SMNVEV (reference sequence). The CDR3 protein is CASSSTAYTEAFF. DNA for the CDR3: TGTGCCAGCAGCTCCACGGCCTACACTGAAGCTTTCTTT.

The CDR3 DNA follows: TGTGCCAGCAGCCTAGGGTTGGAATCTGGAAACACCATATATTTT. Residues: CASSLGLESGNTIYF. The chain joins TRBV7-2 to TRBJ1-3; D gene unclear. Trimming pared 5 bases from V and 1 base from J, leaving 12 bases between. Per the germline V gene, CDR1 is SGHTA and CDR2 is FQGNSA. The CDR3 has 15 amino acids. Full variable domain (remainder filled in from reference TRBV7-2 and TRBJ1-3): GAGVSQSPSNKVTEKGKDVELRCDPISGHTALYWYRQSLGQGLEFLIYFQGNSAPDKSGLPSDRFSAERTGGSVSTLTIQRTQQEDSAVYLCASSLGLESGNTIYFGEGSWLTVV.

The CDR3 DNA is TGTGCCAGCAGTTCCCCGACAGGGAGTCGTAACTATGGCTACACCTTC. Its protein is CASSSPTGSRNYGYTF. The chain joins TRBV28 to TRBJ1-2; 7 bases line up with TRBD1. Germline-derived CDR1 and CDR2 are MDHEN and SYDVKM. This CDR3 spans 16 amino acids. V lost 4 bases and J lost 1; bases outside the gene matches: 9.

The chain joins TRBV2 to TRBJ2-1, with 9 bases fitting TRBD2. The CDR3 length is 15 residues. V dropped 5 bases and J dropped 5; count of bases not matched to a gene: 7. CDR1 and CDR2 from the germline V gene are SNHLY and FYNNEI. The CDR3 coding sequence is TGTGCCAGCAGTTTGCGGGAGGGCGGGAACAATGAGCAGTTCTTC. Its translation is CASSLREGGNNEQFF.

This clonotype has a count of ten or more. The rearrangement links TRBV9 to TRBJ2-5, with D perhaps matching TRBD1 or TRBD2 (5 bases each). The CDR3 has 15 residues. The V end was cut by 0 bases, the J end by 0 bases, with 9 bases between. CDR1 is SGDLS and CDR2 is YYNGEE in the germline V gene. As DNA, the CDR3 is TGTGCCAGCAGCGTAGACCCGGGACACCAAGAGACCCAGTACTTC. Residues: CASSVDPGHQETQYF.

In regard to this clonotype: It may be a read error: a sequence one base away is much more abundant. The V call is TRBV29-1, the J call TRBJ2-5; 14 bases map to TRBD2. The CDR3 length is 15 residues. CDR1 and CDR2 from the germline V gene are SQVTM and ANQGSEA. V trimming: 4 bases; J trimming: 11 bases; junction bases outside the gene matches: 12. The CDR3 region is CSVGGLAGVANEQYF. CDR3 DNA sequence: TGCAGCGTTGGGGGACTAGCGGGAGTAGCCAATGAGCAGTACTTC.

Regarding this clonotype: An end of the junction does not agree with germline; a read error may underlie this. The chain combines TRBV27 with TRBJ2-1, with 12 positions matching TRBD2. Per the germline V gene, CDR1 is MNHEY and CDR2 is SMNVEV (reference sequence). The CDR3 length is 16 residues. CDR3 amino acids: CASGLILAGGTDEQFF. The CDR3 bases are TGTGCCAGCGGTTTAATCCTAGCGGGGGGGACGGATGAGCAGTTCTTC.

The chain uses TRBV7-2 and TRBJ1-4, with unresolved D. The CDR3 loop spans 14 amino acids. Trimming removed 5 bases at V and 6 bases at J, with 13 bases between. Germline V gives CDR1 SGHTA, CDR2 FQGNSA. This CDR3 reads CASSRIDGYEKLFF. CDR3 nucleotides: TGTGCCAGCAGCCGGATCGACGGCTATGAAAAACTGTTTTTT.

This clonotype was detected only a few times. V usage is TRBV4-1 and J usage is TRBJ1-2, with 7 bases fitting TRBD1. Germline V gives CDR1 MGHRA, CDR2 YSYEKL. CDR3 size: 15 residues. The V segment lost 1 base and the J segment 2 bases; nucleotides outside the gene matches: 4. This chain's CDR3 is CASSQGPTGNYGYTF. As DNA, the CDR3 is TGCGCCAGCAGCCAAGGGCCGACAGGGAACTATGGCTACACCTTC.

This clonotype showed up just a few times. This chain joins TRBV7-6 and TRBJ2-2; D is possibly TRBD1 (6 bases). The germline gives CDR1 SGHVS, CDR2 FNYEAQ. This CDR3 contains 15 residues. V shed 5 bases and J shed 2 bases, with 12 bases lying between them. The CDR3 coding sequence is TGTGCCAGCAGCCAATCGGGACAAAACACCGGGGAGCTGTTTTTT. It is translated as CASSQSGQNTGELFF.

This clonotype has just one count. The genes are TRBV20-1 and TRBJ1-5; D is perhaps TRBD1 (5 bases). V was trimmed by 8 bases and J by 0 bases, leaving 17 bases between them. This CDR3 is 15 amino acids long. CDR1 is DFQATT and CDR2 is SNEGSKA in the germline V gene (reference sequence). This CDR3 reads CSSRGTLDSNQPQHF. The CDR3 nucleotides are TGCAGTTCCAGAGGGACTCTGGATAGCAATCAGCCCCAGCATTTT.

This chain joins TRBV27 and TRBJ2-1; 12 bases are a match to TRBD2. The length of the CDR3 is 17 residues. J gave up 4 bases and V 0 bases, and 4 bases lay outside the gene matches. CDR1 and CDR2 from the germline V gene are MNHEY and SMNVEV (reference sequence). CDR3 coding DNA: TGTGCCAGCAGTTTATCGATAGGGACTAGCGGGTACAATGAGCAGTTCTTC. This encodes CASSLSIGTSGYNEQFF.

This clonotype was seen a few times. This chain links TRBV5-1 with TRBJ2-3; 7 bases align to TRBD1. The CDR3 loop spans 16 amino acids. J was trimmed by 0 bases and V by 0 bases; bases with no gene match: 4. CDR1 is SGHRS, CDR2 YFSETQ, per germline. The CDR3 DNA follows: TGCGCCAGCAGCTTGGTTGGGACAGCCAGCACAGATACGCAGTATTTT. It yields the protein CASSLVGTASTDTQYF. The complete variable domain, with remaining parts taken from reference TRBV5-1 and TRBJ2-3, reads KAGVTQTPRYLIKTRGQQVTLSCSPISGHRSVSWYQQTPGQGLQFLFEYFSETQRNKGNFPGRFSGRQFSNSRSEMNVSTLELGDSALYLCASSLVGTASTDTQYFGPGTRLTVL.

The gene calls are TRBV5-1 and TRBJ1-1; D is perhaps TRBD1 (6 bases). Germline loops: CDR1 SGHRS, CDR2 YFSETQ. Trimming left V 7 bases short and J 4 bases short, with 23 bases between. The CDR3 length is 16 residues. The DNA for the CDR3 is TGCGCCAGCTTCCCGAACCCCAGGGGAAAGGGCACTGAAGCTTTCTTT. This sequence encodes CASFPNPRGKGTEAFF.

The chain links TRBV5-5 to TRBJ1-1, with 9 bases identical to TRBD1. J was trimmed by 11 bases and V by 4 bases; bases with no gene match: 18. Germline CDR1 SGHKS, CDR2 YYEKEE (reference sequence). The CDR3 loop spans 16 amino acids. The CDR3 DNA is TGTGCCAGCAGCCTCCATCCAATCCCGGGACAGGGAGGGGCTTTCTTT. This translates into CASSLHPIPGQGGAFF.

The table lists this clonotype with a few counts. The gene calls are TRBV20-1 and TRBJ2-3, with D perhaps matching TRBD2 (5 bases). The CDR3 has 15 residues. V was trimmed by 0 bases and J by 6 bases, leaving 16 bases between them. Germline V CDR1 and CDR2: DFQATT, SNEGSKA (reference sequence). The CDR3 loop is CSARDRTPNGDTQYF. The CDR3 coding sequence is TGCAGTGCTAGAGATCGGACTCCTAATGGCGATACGCAGTATTTT.

The chain couples TRBV20-1 to TRBJ2-2; D call uncertain. Between the trimmed V and J ends, which lost 7 bases and 1 base, there was a span of 13 bases. Germline-derived CDR1 and CDR2 are DFQATT and SNEGSKA (reference sequence). This CDR3 contains 14 residues. CDR3 region: CSVKGRKNTGELFF. CDR3 nucleotides: TGCAGTGTCAAAGGGCGCAAGAACACCGGGGAGCTGTTTTTT.